This entry describes one T cell receptor (beta chain). This specimen belongs to a study of T cells expressing NK-cell markers. For the study at large: Sorted CD3+CD56+NKG2C+, CD3+CD56+NKG2C- and CD3+CD56-NKG2C+ T cells provided the TCR beta repertoires.

Reanalyzing the 5' RACE reads, TCRdb keeps one entry per CDR3 protein, without DNA. The repertoire table contains roughly 390,000 distinct CDR3 sequences. The CDR3 covers 15 residues. Germline loops: CDR1 SGHVS, CDR2 FQNEAQ. Material for sequencing was blood T cells: a sorted CD56 or NKG2C T cell subset, CD4+ or CD8+ T cells, or bulk PBMC T cells (not recorded which). The clonotype was recovered from a man aged 18 to 69 in good health. V gene TRBV7-8 combines with J gene TRBJ1-5; the D call of TRBD1 rests on TCRdb alone, since no DNA is present to check it. CDR3 in amino acids: CASSLEAGSRQPQHF.